The rows below give T cell receptor beta chains drawn from one sample of a study of T-cell reconstitution after alpha-beta-depleted transplantation in children. TCRdb ran MiXCR on the PCR reads and lists one entry per CDR3 protein. The sample consists of 400,000 to 450,000 distinct CDR3 sequences, approximately 41% of them appearing once. The sequencing here drew on PBMCs, taken before TCRalphabeta/CD19-depleted stem cell transplant. Receptor source: a girl aged 2 to 9 with aplastic anemia, due to receive a stem cell transplant. CDR3s include the opening cysteine and the closing phenylalanine or tryptophan. The D gene is left open where the match is weak. A row's size may be missing; if present it is once, few, many or a size class.

TRBD1	TRBV19	.	TRBJ2-1	CASSAWTGVNEQFF	TGTGCCAGTAGTGCCTGGACAGGGGTCAATGAGCAGTTCTTC
.	TRBV7-9	many	TRBJ2-7	CASSLTSYEQYF	TGTGCCAGCAGCTTGACTAGCTACGAGCAGTACTTC
TRBD2	TRBV5-1	many	TRBJ2-1	CASSGTSGSVDEQFF	TGCGCCAGCAGCGGTACTAGCGGGAGTGTCGATGAGCAGTTCTTC
TRBD2	TRBV7-3	few	TRBJ2-1	CASSPRGGGSGDTYNEQFF	TGTGCCAGCAGCCCCAGAGGGGGTGGTAGCGGGGACACCTACAATGAGCAGTTCTTC
.	TRBV12-3/TRBV12-4	few	TRBJ1-5	CASSFSNSNQPQHF	TGTGCCAGCAGTTTTAGTAATAGCAATCAGCCCCAGCATTTT
.	TRBV28	few	TRBJ1-2	CASSLWESTNYGYTF	TGTGCCAGCAGTTTATGGGAGTCGACTAACTATGGCTACACCTTC
.	TRBV15	.	TRBJ2-1	CATSRLLPNEQFF	TGTGCCACCAGCAGACTGCTACCCAATGAGCAGTTCTTC
.	TRBV12-3/TRBV12-4	once	TRBJ2-5	CASRGAGRETQYF	TGTGCCAGCAGGGGAGCCGGCAGGGAGACCCAGTACTTC
.	TRBV20-1	many	TRBJ1-1	CSARDTGDEAFF	TGCAGTGCTAGAGATACTGGGGATGAAGCTTTCTTT
.	TRBV29-1	few	TRBJ1-4	CSFRPGANEKLFF	TGCAGCTTTAGACCTGGTGCGAATGAAAAACTGTTTTTT
TRBD1	TRBV11-2	many	TRBJ1-6	CASSRGTGNRSPLHF	TGTGCCAGCAGTAGGGGGACAGGAAACAGATCACCCCTCCACTTT
.	TRBV7-2	few	TRBJ2-7	CASSLAQVGGLGEQYF	TGTGCCAGCAGCTTAGCTCAGGTGGGGGGGCTCGGCGAGCAGTACTTC
TRBD2	TRBV7-9	many	TRBJ2-1	CASSLAGTSGSKFF	TGTGCCAGCAGCTTGGCCGGGACTAGCGGGAGTAAGTTCTTC
.	TRBV7-9	.	TRBJ1-3	CASSLALASSGNTIYF	TGTGCCAGCAGCTTAGCCCTCGCCAGCTCTGGAAACACCATATATTTT
.	TRBV20-1	.	TRBJ2-7	CSAKGSQARHEQYF	TGCAGTGCCAAAGGGTCACAGGCAAGACACGAGCAGTACTTC
TRBD1	TRBV11-2	many	TRBJ2-2	CASSLDQTGRTGELFF	TGTGCCAGCAGCTTAGATCAGACAGGGCGGACCGGGGAGCTGTTTTTT
.	TRBV5-1	.	TRBJ2-3	CASGQTLGDTQYF	TGCGCCAGCGGACAGACTTTGGGAGATACGCAGTATTTT
.	TRBV20-1	.	TRBJ2-7	CSAPPEGPTYEQYF	TGCAGTGCACCTCCCGAAGGACCTACCTACGAGCAGTACTTC
.	TRBV20-1	.	TRBJ2-7	CSARARRDEQYF	TGCAGTGCTAGAGCCCGGCGGGACGAGCAGTACTTC
TRBD1	TRBV27	.	TRBJ2-5	CASSSLSKTGGGQETQYF	TGTGCCAGCAGTTCCCTATCCAAGACAGGGGGCGGCCAAGAGACCCAGTACTTC
.	TRBV9	many	TRBJ1-2	CASSPGVSNYGYTF	TGTGCCAGCAGCCCGGGAGTCAGTAACTATGGCTACACCTTC
TRBD2	TRBV6-5	few	TRBJ2-3	CASSFAGGDTQYF	TGTGCCAGCAGTTTTGCGGGAGGTGATACGCAGTATTTT
TRBD2	TRBV10-3	many	TRBJ2-7	CAISGGTSGAYEQYF	TGTGCCATCAGTGGGGGGACTAGCGGCGCCTACGAGCAGTACTTC
.	TRBV2	few	TRBJ1-5	CASSEVDTGQPQHF	TGTGCCAGCAGTGAGGTGGACACAGGTCAGCCCCAGCATTTT
.	TRBV9	.	TRBJ1-1	CASSVDMGAAFF	TGTGCCAGCAGCGTAGACATGGGCGCGGCTTTCTTT
TRBD2	TRBV13	.	TRBJ2-1	CASSRLADYNEQFF	TGTGCCAGCAGTAGACTAGCGGATTACAATGAGCAGTTCTTC
TRBD2	TRBV14	.	TRBJ2-1	CASSPLGLAKSNEQFF	TGTGCCAGCAGCCCGTTGGGACTAGCGAAGAGTAATGAGCAGTTCTTC
TRBD2	TRBV7-6	few	TRBJ2-2	CASSSIPGLAGGTGELFF	TGTGCCAGCAGCTCTATCCCGGGACTAGCGGGAGGGACCGGGGAGCTGTTTTTT